Following are 8 T cell receptor beta chains from one sample sequenced in a study of cytomegalovirus exposure and HLA in healthy donors. A multiplex PCR was run with 60 Vbeta primers and 13 Jbeta primers. Some clones are missing from TCRdb's copy, which holds only in-frame ones; the method was immunoSEQ multiplex PCR. The sample contains more than 95,000 clones, 60% to 75% of which appear only once. The sample comprised PBMCs. The origin of the receptors is a woman between 50 and 59 years old in good health and CMV-seropositive.

CDR3 DNA sequence: TGTGCCAGCAGCTTAGTCCATACAGGACCTAGCACAGATACGCAGTATTTT. This encodes CASSLVHTGPSTDTQYF. This rearrangement joins TRBV11-3 to TRBJ2-3; tentatively, D is TRBD1 (5 bases). CDR3 length: 17 residues. Germline CDR1 and CDR2: SGHNT and YENEEA. V lost 1 base and J 0 bases, leaving 14 bases between the germline ends.

The rearrangement uses TRBV11-2 and TRBJ1-3, with 8 bases aligning to TRBD1. The junction had 11 bases not matched to a gene; V was cut back by 1 base and J by 0 bases. Germline lookup yields CDR1 SGHAT and CDR2 FQNNGV. The CDR3 runs 19 residues. The CDR3 loop is CASSLVGDRLFYSGNTIYF. The CDR3 bases are TGTGCCAGCAGCTTAGTAGGGGACAGGCTGTTCTACTCTGGAAACACCATATATTTT. The full variable domain, its missing parts supplied by reference TRBV11-2 and TRBJ1-3, is EAGVAQSPRYKIIEKRQSVAFWCNPISGHATLYWYQQILGQGPKLLIQFQNNGVVDDSQLPKDRFSAERLKGVDSTLKIQPAKLEDSAVYLCASSLVGDRLFYSGNTIYFGEGSWLTVV.

The chain recombines TRBV10-3 with TRBJ1-2, with 9 bases aligning to TRBD1. Trimming removed 10 bases from V and 5 bases from J; junction bases left unmatched: 17. CDR3 length equals 16 residues. Germline V gives CDR1 ENHRY, CDR2 SYGVKD. CDR3 nucleotides: TGTGCCACCGGCCCGGGACAGGGTGGAGCATGGTATGGCTACACCTTC. It codes for CATGPGQGGAWYGYTF.

CDR3 sequence: CASSLSGLGGAQETQYF. CDR3 nucleotides: TGTGCCAGCAGTTTGTCGGGACTAGGAGGGGCCCAAGAGACCCAGTACTTC. The chain is built from TRBV28 and TRBJ2-5, with 8 bases aligning to TRBD2. The germline gives CDR1 MDHEN, CDR2 SYDVKM. The length of the CDR3 is 17 residues. The junction had 10 bases not matched to a gene; V was cut back by 3 bases and J by 1 base.

The CDR3 sequence: CASSVVPSLRTGSGNTIYF. As DNA, the CDR3 is TGTGCCAGCAGCGTAGTCCCGAGTTTGAGGACAGGGAGTGGAAACACCATATATTTT. The chain employs TRBV9 and TRBJ1-3; TRBD1 agrees at 8 bases. Germline loops: CDR1 SGDLS, CDR2 YYNGEE. V lost 0 bases and J lost 3; bases outside the gene matches: 14. The CDR3 length is 19 residues.

V and J are TRBV7-2 and TRBJ2-3; D is possibly TRBD1 (6 bases). Germline values: CDR1 SGHTA, CDR2 FQGNSA. CDR3 length: 15 residues. V lost 3 bases and J 4 bases, leaving 14 bases between the germline ends. CDR3 DNA sequence: TGTGCCAGCAGCTTGAGGGACACAAATTCAGATACGCAGTATTTT. Translation gives CASSLRDTNSDTQYF.

The rearrangement links TRBV18 to TRBJ2-5, with TRBD1 matching 7 bases. There are 15 residues in the CDR3. Per the germline V gene, CDR1 is KGHSH and CDR2 is LQKENI. V gave up 0 bases and J gave up 5 bases; unmatched junction bases: 6. CDR3 coding DNA: TGTGCCAGCTCACCACCGGGACAGCCGGGGGAGACCCAGTACTTC. Amino acids: CASSPPGQPGETQYF.

This chain links TRBV5-6 with TRBJ1-5, with D perhaps TRBD1 (6 bases). The CDR3 extends over 16 amino acids. Germline V gene data show CDR1 as SGHDT and CDR2 as YYEEEE. V was pared by 3 bases and J by 0 bases, with 13 bases between. CDR3 nucleotide sequence: TGTGCCAGCAGCTCCGCCGGACAGTATAGCAATCAGCCCCAGCATTTT. Protein sequence: CASSSAGQYSNQPQHF.